The 18 T cell receptor beta chains listed next were all sequenced from one sample in a study of blood T cell repertoires in COVID-19. Some clones are missing from TCRdb's copy, which holds only in-frame ones; the method was immunoSEQ multiplex PCR. There are about 370,000 clones in the sample; around 90% occur only once, and around 6.3% lies in the top ten. The source material was peripheral blood. Source of these receptors: a man younger than 35 with active or convalescent COVID-19.

The V and J genes are TRBV6-1 and TRBJ1-1; 8 bases line up with TRBD1. The length of the CDR3 is 15 residues. V lost 1 base, J lost 4 bases, and 5 bases stayed unmatched. Germline CDR1 is MNHNS and CDR2 is SASEGT. DNA for the CDR3: TGTGCCAGCAGTGAAGGACAGGGGATCCGCACTGAAGCTTTCTTT. It codes for CASSEGQGIRTEAFF.

V usage is TRBV24-1 and J usage is TRBJ2-3; D is unresolved. CDR3 length: 13 amino acids. The V end was cut by 5 bases, the J end by 4 bases, with 9 bases between. The germline gives CDR1 KGHDR, CDR2 SFDVKD. DNA for the CDR3: TGTGCCACCAGTGCAACAGTTTCAGATACGCAGTATTTT. Translating it yields CATSATVSDTQYF.

V usage is TRBV5-1 and J usage is TRBJ2-1, with 11 bases that match TRBD2. Trimming took 4 bases from V and 1 from J; bases not matched to a gene: 4. The CDR3 runs to 16 residues. Germline values: CDR1 SGHRS, CDR2 YFSETQ. In DNA form, the CDR3 reads TGCGCCAGCAGCACCACTAGCGGGGGTTCCTACAATGAGCAGTTCTTC. Translation: CASSTTSGGSYNEQFF.

This rearrangement joins TRBV15 to TRBJ2-6; the match to TRBD1 covers 10 bases. Looked up from germline, CDR1 is LNHNV and CDR2 is YYDKDF (reference sequence). J lost 0 bases, V lost 1 base, and 6 bases had no gene match. CDR3 length equals 19 residues. In DNA form, the CDR3 reads TGTGCCACCAGCAGAGTGAGGACAGGGGGACGCTCTGGGGCCAACGTCCTGACTTTC. Translation: CATSRVRTGGRSGANVLTF.

The chain uses TRBV27 and TRBJ2-3; D is unresolved. The CDR3 consists of 13 residues. The germline V and J ends were trimmed by 9 bases and 1 base, with 11 bases remaining between them. Germline assignment: CDR1 MNHEY and CDR2 SMNVEV (reference sequence). CDR3 coding DNA: TGTGCCAGTCTGGCACACGGCACAGATACGCAGTATTTT. Translation gives CASLAHGTDTQYF.

The chain links TRBV19 to TRBJ2-7; 8 nucleotides agree with TRBD2. Germline V CDR1 and CDR2: LNHDA, SQIVND (reference sequence). The junction had 8 bases not matched to a gene; V was cut back by 8 bases and J by 2 bases. The CDR3 spans 14 residues. The CDR3: CASPPLADTYEQYF. The CDR3 DNA sequence: TGTGCCAGTCCCCCACTAGCGGACACCTACGAGCAGTACTTC.

As concerns this clone: Mismatch with germline at one junction end may stem from a read error. In DNA, the CDR3 is TGTGCCAGCAGCTCGGGTGGCGGGGCCAACGTGCTGACTTTC. Its protein product is CASSSGGGANVLTF. The chain is built from TRBV9 and TRBJ2-6; possible D gene TRBD2, 6 bases. The CDR3 length is 14 residues. Germline CDR1 reads SGDLS; CDR2 reads YYNGEE.

The chain joins TRBV25-1 to TRBJ1-2; D perhaps matches TRBD1 (6 bases). This CDR3 is built from 15 residues. Between the trimmed V and J ends, which lost 5 bases and 3 bases, there was a span of 16 bases. Germline V gene data show CDR1 as MGHDK and CDR2 as SYGVNS. CDR3 residues: CASSIPGALHYGYTF. The CDR3 region has the DNA TGTGCCAGCAGTATTCCAGGGGCGCTCCACTATGGCTACACCTTC.

The chain combines TRBV2 with TRBJ2-1; 8 positions agree with TRBD2. Germline CDR1 is SNHLY and CDR2 is FYNNEI. CDR3 size: 14 residues. V shed 6 bases and J 4 bases; nucleotides not matched to a gene: 5. The CDR3: CASRTTSGYNEQFF. DNA for the CDR3: TGTGCCAGCAGAACTACTAGCGGTTACAATGAGCAGTTCTTC.

The V call is TRBV11-1, the J call TRBJ2-2; possibly TRBD1 for D (6 bases). Looked up from germline, CDR1 is SGHAT and CDR2 is FQDESV (reference sequence). The CDR3 consists of 15 residues. Trimming took 5 bases from V and 3 from J, leaving 13 bases between them. The CDR3 region has the DNA TGTGCCAGCAGCCGCCGGGACACACACACCGGGGAGCTGTTTTTT. It yields the protein CASSRRDTHTGELFF.

This clone was seen only once. This chain joins TRBV3-1 (or the pseudogene TRBV3-2) and TRBJ2-5; TRBD1 matches at 9 bases. The CDR3 consists of 19 residues. The junction had 15 bases not matched to a gene; V was cut back by 4 bases and J by 0 bases. Germline V lookup: CDR1 LGHDT, CDR2 YNNKEL (reference sequence). Written as DNA, the CDR3 is TGTGCCAGCAGCCTACGAACAGGGGGCACTGATACGTACCAAGAGACCCAGTACTTC. This translates into CASSLRTGGTDTYQETQYF.

This chain connects TRBV6-5 to TRBJ2-1; 10 bases align to TRBD2. With V trimmed by 2 bases and J by 2 bases, 3 bases remained unmatched. The germline V gene has CDR1 MNHEY and CDR2 SVGAGI. This CDR3 region has 16 residues. CDR3 sequence reads: CASSYLTSGTYNEQFF. In nucleotides, the CDR3 is TGTGCCAGCAGTTACCTCACTAGCGGGACCTACAATGAGCAGTTCTTC.

V gene TRBV6-6 combines with J gene TRBJ1-5; a possible D gene is TRBD1 (6 bases). The CDR3 is made up of 13 amino acids. Germline loops: CDR1 MNHNY, CDR2 SVGAGI (reference sequence). V lost 8 bases and J lost 6, with 14 bases in between. The CDR3 loop reads CASEQGRAQPQHF. The CDR3 nucleotides read TGTGCCAGCGAACAGGGACGGGCTCAGCCCCAGCATTTT.

The J gene is TRBJ1-6, the V gene TRBV4-3, with TRBD1 matching over 10 bases. V shed 4 bases, J shed 8 bases, and the junction held 5 bases outside the gene matches. The CDR3 extends over 15 amino acids. Germline V gene lookup returns CDR1 LGHNA and CDR2 YSLEER. CDR3 residues: CASSLRQGADSPLHF. In DNA, the CDR3 is TGCGCCAGCAGCCTAAGACAGGGGGCGGATTCACCCCTCCACTTT.

The chain employs TRBV27 and TRBJ1-2; 10 bases agree with TRBD1. Germline V gives CDR1 MNHEY, CDR2 SMNVEV (reference sequence). This CDR3 spans 14 amino acids. The junction had 8 bases not matched to a gene; V was cut back by 5 bases and J by 8 bases. The CDR3 region is CASSPGQGVGGYTF. The CDR3 coding sequence is TGTGCCAGCAGTCCCGGACAGGGGGTTGGCGGCTACACCTTC.

V gene TRBV12-3 or TRBV12-4 combines with J gene TRBJ2-7, with D possibly being TRBD1 (6 bases). The CDR3 loop spans 13 amino acids. V lost 6 bases and J lost 5, with 14 bases in between. CDR3 nucleotide sequence: TGTGCCAGCAGCCCAACAGGGCTCAACGAGCAGTACTTC. This translates into CASSPTGLNEQYF.

This chain uses TRBV7-2 with TRBJ1-4; TRBD1 might be the D (5 bases). V shed 1 base and J shed 0 bases, with 12 bases lying between them. Germline loops: CDR1 SGHTA, CDR2 FQGNSA. CDR3 length: 17 amino acids. This CDR3 is CASSLGWGGATNEKLFF. The CDR3 nucleotides are TGTGCCAGCAGCTTAGGTTGGGGGGGAGCAACTAATGAAAAACTGTTTTTT.

The J gene is TRBJ2-2, the V gene TRBV9; TRBD2 aligns across 7 bases. The CDR3 extends over 16 amino acids. In germline, CDR1 is SGDLS, CDR2 YYNGEE. J lost 5 bases, V lost 4 bases, and 11 bases had no gene match. Written as DNA, the CDR3 is TGTGCCAGCAGCCAAGGCGGGAGTAGGATGACCGGGGAGCTGTTTTTT. As protein: CASSQGGSRMTGELFF. Using reference TRBV9 and TRBJ2-2 for the parts outside the CDR3, the full variable domain is DSGVTQTPKHLITATGQRVTLRCSPRSGDLSVYWYQQSLDQGLQFLIQYYNGEERAKGNILERFSAQQFPDLHSELNLSSLELGDSALYFCASSQGGSRMTGELFFGEGSRLTVL.